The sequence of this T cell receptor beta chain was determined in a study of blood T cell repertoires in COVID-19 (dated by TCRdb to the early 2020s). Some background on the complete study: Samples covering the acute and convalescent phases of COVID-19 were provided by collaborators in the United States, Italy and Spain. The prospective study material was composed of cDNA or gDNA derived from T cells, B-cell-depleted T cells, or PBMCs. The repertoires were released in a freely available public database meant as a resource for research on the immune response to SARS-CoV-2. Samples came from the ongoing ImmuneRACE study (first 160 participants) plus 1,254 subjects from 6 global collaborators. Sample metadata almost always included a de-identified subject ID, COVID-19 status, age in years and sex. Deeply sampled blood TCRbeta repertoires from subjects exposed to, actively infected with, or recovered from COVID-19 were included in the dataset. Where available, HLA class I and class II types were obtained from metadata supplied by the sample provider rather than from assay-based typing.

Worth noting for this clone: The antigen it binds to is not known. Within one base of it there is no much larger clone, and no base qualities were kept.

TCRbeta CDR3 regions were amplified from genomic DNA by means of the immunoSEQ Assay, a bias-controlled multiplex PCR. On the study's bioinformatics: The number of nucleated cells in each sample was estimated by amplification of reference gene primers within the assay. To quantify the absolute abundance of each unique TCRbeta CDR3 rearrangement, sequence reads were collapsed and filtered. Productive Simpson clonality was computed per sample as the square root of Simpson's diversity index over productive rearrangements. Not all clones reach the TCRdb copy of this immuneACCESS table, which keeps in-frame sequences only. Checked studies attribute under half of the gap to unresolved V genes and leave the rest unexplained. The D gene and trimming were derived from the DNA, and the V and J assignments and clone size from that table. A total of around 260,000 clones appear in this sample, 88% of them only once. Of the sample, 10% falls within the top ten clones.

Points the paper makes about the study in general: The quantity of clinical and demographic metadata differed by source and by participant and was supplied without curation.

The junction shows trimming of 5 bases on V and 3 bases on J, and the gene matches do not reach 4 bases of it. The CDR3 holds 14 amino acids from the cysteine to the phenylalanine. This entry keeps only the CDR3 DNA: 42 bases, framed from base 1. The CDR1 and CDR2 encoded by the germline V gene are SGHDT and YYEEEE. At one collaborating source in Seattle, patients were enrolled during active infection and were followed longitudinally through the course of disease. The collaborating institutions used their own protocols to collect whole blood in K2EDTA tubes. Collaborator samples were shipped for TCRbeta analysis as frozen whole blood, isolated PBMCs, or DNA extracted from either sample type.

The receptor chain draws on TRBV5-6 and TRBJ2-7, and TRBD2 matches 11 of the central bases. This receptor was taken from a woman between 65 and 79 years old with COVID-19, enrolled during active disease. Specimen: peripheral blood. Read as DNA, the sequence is TGTGCCAGCAGTCCCGGGACTAGCGGCTACGAGCAGTACTTC. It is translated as CASSPGTSGYEQYF. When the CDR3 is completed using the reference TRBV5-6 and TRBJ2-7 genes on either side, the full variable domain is DAGVTQSPTHLIKTRGQQVTLRCSPKSGHDTVSWYQQALGQGPQFIFQYYEEEERQRGNFPDRFSGHQFPNYSSELNVNALLLGDSALYLCASSPGTSGYEQYFGPGTRLTVT.